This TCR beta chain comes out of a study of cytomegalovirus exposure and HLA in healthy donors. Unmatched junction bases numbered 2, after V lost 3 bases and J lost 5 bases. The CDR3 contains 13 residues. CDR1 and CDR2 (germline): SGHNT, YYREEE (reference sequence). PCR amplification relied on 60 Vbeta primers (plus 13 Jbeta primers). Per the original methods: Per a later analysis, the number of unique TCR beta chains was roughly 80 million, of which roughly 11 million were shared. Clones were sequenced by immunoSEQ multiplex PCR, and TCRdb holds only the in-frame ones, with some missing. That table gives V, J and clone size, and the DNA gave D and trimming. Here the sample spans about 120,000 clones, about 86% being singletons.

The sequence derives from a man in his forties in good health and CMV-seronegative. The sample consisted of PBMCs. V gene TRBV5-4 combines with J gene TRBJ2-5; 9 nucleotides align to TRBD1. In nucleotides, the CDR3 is TGTGCCAGCAGCTGGGACAGGGTCGAGACCCAGTACTTC. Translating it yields CASSWDRVETQYF.